These T cell receptor beta chains were read from a single sample in a study of blood T cell repertoires in COVID-19. Some clones are missing from TCRdb's copy, which holds only in-frame ones; the method was immunoSEQ multiplex PCR. The sample has some 130,000 clones; roughly 85% are singletons. Sample: PBMCs or T cells enriched from blood (not recorded which). These TCRs come from a man aged 50-59 years who had recovered from COVID-19. The CDR3 runs from the conserved cysteine through the conserved F or W. A D gene is named only where the DNA matches it firmly. Not all rows give a size; the values are once, few, many and, for expanded clones, a class.

TRBV9	TRBJ1-4	NA	NA	CASSRQVEEKLFF	TGTGCCAGCAGTCGACAGGTCGAAGAAAAACTGTTTTTT
TRBV4-3	TRBJ2-2	NA	NA	CASSPSTGLNTGELFF	TGCGCCAGCAGCCCAAGCACAGGGCTGAACACCGGGGAGCTGTTTTTT
TRBV10-2	TRBJ2-1	NA	NA	CASSEAVLLQNTYNEQFF	TGCGCCAGCAGTGAGGCCGTTCTGTTACAGAATACCTACAATGAGCAGTTCTTC
TRBV24-1	TRBJ1-2	NA	TRBD1	CATSARDRGFTGYTF	TGTGCCACCAGTGCTAGGGACAGGGGATTTACTGGCTACACCTTC
TRBV3-1/TRBV3-2	TRBJ1-5	NA	NA	CASSQGGNQPQHF	TGTGCCAGCAGCCAGGGAGGGAATCAGCCCCAGCATTTT
TRBV2	TRBJ2-7	NA	TRBD2	CASAAGLAYEQYF	TGTGCCAGCGCGGCGGGACTAGCTTACGAGCAGTACTTC
TRBV7-2	TRBJ2-2	once	NA	CASSETGVRGELFF	TGTGCCAGCAGTGAAACAGGAGTAAGGGGGGAGCTGTTTTTT
TRBV28	TRBJ1-3	NA	NA	CASTQGHGSSGNTIYF	TGTGCCAGCACTCAGGGGCACGGAAGCTCTGGAAACACCATATATTTT
TRBV15	TRBJ1-4	NA	TRBD1	CATSRDVRGGGEKLFF	TGTGCCACCAGCAGAGATGTTAGAGGGGGCGGCGAAAAACTGTTTTTT
TRBV28	TRBJ2-7	once	TRBD1	CASRLPGTGGKQYF	TGTGCCAGCAGATTACCCGGGACAGGGGGTAAGCAGTACTTC
TRBV27	TRBJ1-2	NA	NA	CASSPHLLSLKTNYGYTF	TGTGCCAGCAGTCCCCACCTGTTGAGTTTAAAGACTAACTATGGCTACACCTTC
TRBV5-1	TRBJ1-6	few	TRBD1	CASSSGTGTFGSYNSPLHF	TGCGCCAGCAGCTCCGGGACAGGGACGTTTGGATCCTATAATTCACCCCTCCACTTT
TRBV30	TRBJ2-1	NA	TRBD1	CAWETDRGQFNEQFF	TGTGCCTGGGAGACCGACAGGGGGCAATTCAATGAGCAGTTCTTC
TRBV27	TRBJ1-5	NA	NA	CASSLRRGEGQPQHF	TGTGCCAGCAGCCTAAGGAGGGGGGAGGGTCAGCCCCAGCATTTT
TRBV7-2	TRBJ2-5	NA	NA	CASSQQGPKETQYF	TGTGCCAGCAGCCAACAGGGACCCAAAGAGACCCAGTACTTC